This T cell receptor (beta chain) was captured by sequencing in a study of cytomegalovirus exposure and HLA in healthy donors. Findings and caveats of the study: Most subjects had HLA-A and HLA-B alleles reportedly predicted accurately by TCR beta sequences.

Concerning this clone itself: Its specificity is unknown.

Germline V lookup: CDR1 SGDLS, CDR2 YYNGEE. CDR3 size: 18 residues. Germline trimming cut 4 bases from V and 1 base from J; bases unmatched to any gene: 7. This PCR relied on a set of 60 Vbeta primers and 13 Jbeta primers. TCRdb keeps only in-frame clones here, not all; method: immunoSEQ multiplex PCR. The profile shows just over 200,000 clones, more than 60% of them singletons. This chain connects TRBV9 to TRBJ2-1, with TRBD2 matching 14 bases. Input material: PBMCs. The TCR sequence derives from a man in his fifties in good health and CMV-seronegative. The CDR3 region is CASSPGLAGEASYNEQFF. For the CDR3, the DNA is TGTGCCAGCAGCCCGGGACTAGCGGGAGAGGCATCCTACAATGAGCAGTTCTTC.